The present TCR beta chain was sequenced within a study of cytotoxic CD8 clonotypes in ibrutinib-treated CLL. Whole-study findings and limits: Sampling times, which were not matched between the groups, differed between sustained-remission patients and progressing patients. While tracking circulating CD8+ T-cell counts, baseline clonality exceeded that of age-matched healthy donors. Clonality, elevated at ibrutinib response, dropped back toward baseline at progression.

This table comes from immunoSEQ multiplex PCR, and its TCRdb copy is limited to in-frame clones, with some not included. The profile shows around 310,000 clones, just under 80% of them singletons. With respect to this clone: The antigen remains unidentified.

Trimming took 4 bases from V and 9 from J, leaving 16 bases between them. CDR3 length: 14 residues. Germline V CDR1 and CDR2: SNHLY, FYNNEI. Genomic DNA for TCR beta libraries, 1.5 to 2 micrograms, came from cryopreserved PBMCs. The sequence derives from a human donor with chronic lymphocytic leukemia. The input for sequencing was PBMCs, taken before ibrutinib treatment. The chain joins TRBV2 to TRBJ2-4; D remains ambiguous. DNA for the CDR3: TGTGCCAGCAGTGCGCTAAGGGAAAGAGGCATTCAGTACTTC. It codes for CASSALRERGIQYF.